The clone carrying this TCR beta chain has just a few counts. What it recognizes is unknown. These data are taken from a study of T cell repertoires in cytomegalovirus infection. About the research overall: Public TCR beta signature analysis indicated the presence of both CMV infection and matching HLA type. Findings of the study overall: Frequencies of public TCR beta families were cumulated, and this identified carriers of CMV plus the relevant HLA. There were HLA-C-restricted CMV-specific TCR beta clonotypes dominating the ex vivo response.

V lost 4 bases, J lost 1 base, and 9 bases stayed unmatched. Germline V gene data show CDR1 as MNHEY and CDR2 as SMNVEV (reference sequence). This CDR3 has 16 amino acids. TCRdb fed the reads into MiXCR, producing one record per CDR3 protein. The sample lists 250,000 or so distinct CDR3 sequences; more than 15% were seen once. The sample was CD8+ T cells from PBMCs. The V call is TRBV27, the J call TRBJ1-1; 7 bases line up with TRBD1. This TCR was sampled from a human donor in good health (CMV status not recorded). Some clones in this sample may be carry-over from other donors' samples. In DNA, the CDR3 is TGTGCCAGCAGTTCCCTCAACAGGGGTCAGAACACTGAAGCTTTCTTT. It encodes CASSSLNRGQNTEAFF.